The 25 T cell receptor beta chains presented below share a single source sample, sequenced in a study of OX40 agonist ivuxolimab in advanced cancers. Clones were read by immunoSEQ multiplex PCR, and TCRdb kept only the in-frame ones, dropping some. This table holds some 73,000 clones, about 85% found once. Sequences were derived from CD4+ or CD8+ T cells sorted from blood, sampled in a trial of the OX40 agonist ivuxolimab. These receptors originate from an adult with an advanced solid tumor such as melanoma, head and neck, liver or kidney cancer.

The chain joins TRBV11-3 to TRBJ2-2; D is perhaps TRBD1 or TRBD2 (5 bases each). Germline CDR1 reads SGHNT; CDR2 reads YENEEA. The CDR3 length is 12 residues. Trimming removed 7 bases from V and 3 bases from J, with 6 bases in between. CDR3 nucleotides: TGTGCCAGCAAGGGACACACCGGGGAGCTGTTTTTT. It translates to CASKGHTGELFF.

V and J are TRBV10-1 and TRBJ1-5; tentative D call: TRBD1 (5 bases). Germline V lookup: CDR1 WNHNN, CDR2 SYGVQD (reference sequence). Trimming removed 3 bases at V and 6 bases at J, with 21 bases between. This CDR3 spans 17 amino acids. In DNA form, the CDR3 reads TGCGCCAGCAGTGAAGGGGCGGGACCACTAGCTGCTCAGCCCCAGCATTTT. This codes for CASSEGAGPLAAQPQHF.

The V gene is TRBV5-1, the J gene TRBJ2-1; unclear D gene. Germline CDR1 reads SGHRS; CDR2 reads YFSETQ. The CDR3 totals 14 residues. Deletions cut 0 bases from V and 4 bases from J, with 8 bases between. CDR3 coding DNA: TGCGCCAGCAGCTTGGAGGCGGAGTACAATGAGCAGTTCTTC. This gives the protein CASSLEAEYNEQFF. Together with reference TRBV5-1 and TRBJ2-1, the CDR3 gives the full variable domain: KAGVTQTPRYLIKTRGQQVTLSCSPISGHRSVSWYQQTPGQGLQFLFEYFSETQRNKGNFPGRFSGRQFSNSRSEMNVSTLELGDSALYLCASSLEAEYNEQFFGPGTRLTVL.

The J gene is TRBJ2-3, the V gene TRBV14; D is uncertain. Germline V lookup: CDR1 SGHDN, CDR2 FVKESK. CDR3 length: 17 residues. V was shortened by 3 bases and J by 3 bases, with 19 bases between the two germline ends. The chain's CDR3 is CASSQRKVYSRTDTQYF. In DNA, the CDR3 is TGTGCCAGCAGCCAGCGCAAGGTATATTCGAGGACAGATACGCAGTATTTT.

The V and J genes are TRBV7-9 and TRBJ2-6, with D perhaps matching TRBD1 (5 bases). Deletions cut 5 bases from V and 1 base from J, with 9 bases between. Germline CDR1 SEHNR, CDR2 FQNEAQ (reference sequence). The CDR3 loop spans 15 amino acids. The DNA of the CDR3 is TGTGCCAGCAGCCCTGACAGATCTGGGGCCAACGTCCTGACTTTC. Its protein is CASSPDRSGANVLTF.

This rearrangement joins TRBV5-1 to TRBJ2-3; D is uncertain. The CDR3 has 13 amino acids. V lost 3 bases to trimming and J lost 0 bases, with 5 bases between them. Germline V CDR1 and CDR2: SGHRS, YFSETQ. This CDR3 reads CASSYMSTDTQYF. The CDR3 nucleotides are TGCGCCAGCAGCTATATGAGCACAGATACGCAGTATTTT.

This chain uses TRBV28 with TRBJ2-1; D may correspond to TRBD1 or TRBD2 (5 bases each). V lost 4 bases and J lost 6, with 10 bases in between. The germline V gene has CDR1 MDHEN and CDR2 SYDVKM. The CDR3 runs 13 residues. The CDR3 bases are TGTGCCAGCAGTTGGGACCGCGGCAATGAGCAGTTCTTC. This gives the protein CASSWDRGNEQFF.

This clone was seen just once. V is TRBV6-5 and J is TRBJ2-7; 8 nucleotides align to TRBD2. Germline loops: CDR1 MNHEY, CDR2 SVGAGI. This CDR3 region has 15 residues. The J segment lost 0 bases and the V segment lost 6 bases, leaving 7 bases of the junction unmatched. CDR3 protein: CASRPAGGNSYEQYF. The CDR3, as DNA: TGTGCCAGCAGGCCGGCGGGGGGAAACTCCTACGAGCAGTACTTC.

As DNA, the CDR3 is TGTGCCAGCAGCTTGGTGGCGGGAGTGAACACCGGGGAGCTGTTTTTT. Translated: CASSLVAGVNTGELFF. The chain links TRBV5-6 to TRBJ2-2; 7 bases are shared with TRBD2. The V gene end was trimmed by 0 bases and the J gene end by 1 base; junction bases not matched to a gene: 3. The CDR3 is 16 amino acids. CDR1 and CDR2 from the germline V gene are SGHDT and YYEEEE.

J is TRBJ1-1 and V is TRBV10-2; 7 bases map to TRBD1. The CDR3 extends over 15 amino acids. With 6 bases clipped from V and 2 bases from J, the junction kept 9 bases outside the gene matches. Germline V gives CDR1 WSHSY, CDR2 SAAADI. CDR3 sequence (DNA): TGCGCCAGCAGAGGCCGGGACAGCCTAAACACTGAAGCTTTCTTT. The encoded protein is CASRGRDSLNTEAFF.

The chain links TRBV6-1 to TRBJ2-7, with D hard to call. V was clipped by 6 bases and J by 2 bases, with 11 bases between them. This CDR3 comprises 13 residues. Germline V CDR1 and CDR2: MNHNS, SASEGT. CDR3 bases: TGTGCCAGCAGGCAGACGGTGGCCTACGAGCAGTACTTC. Translating gives CASRQTVAYEQYF.

This clone was seen a few times. The chain's CDR3 is CSARDAHRAFF. In DNA, the CDR3 is TGCAGTGCTAGAGACGCCCACAGAGCTTTCTTT. The chain uses TRBV20-1 and TRBJ1-1; D is ambiguous. This CDR3 is built from 11 residues. Germline CDR1 and CDR2: DFQATT and SNEGSKA (reference sequence). V lost 0 bases and J lost 10, with 9 bases in between.

V usage is TRBV7-3 and J usage is TRBJ2-1, with 7 positions matching TRBD2. With 2 bases clipped from V and 1 base from J, the junction kept 5 bases outside the gene matches. The CDR3 is 16 residues long. Germline V CDR1 and CDR2: SGHTA, FQGTGA. The CDR3 here is CASSLFVGLSYNEQFF. CDR3 nucleotide sequence: TGTGCCAGCAGCTTATTTGTGGGACTATCCTACAATGAGCAGTTCTTC.

J is TRBJ1-1 and V is TRBV7-3; maybe TRBD1 (5 bases). With 0 bases removed from V and 2 bases from J, the gap between germline ends came to 7 bases. In germline, CDR1 is SGHTA, CDR2 FQGTGA. This CDR3 has 14 residues. DNA of the CDR3: TGTGCCAGCAGCTTAACGGGGGTCAACACTGAAGCTTTCTTT. Its protein product is CASSLTGVNTEAFF.

The rearrangement uses TRBV5-1 and TRBJ2-3; D ambiguous. The CDR3 is 17 amino acids. Per germline, CDR1 SGHRS and CDR2 YFSETQ. V lost 1 base and J lost 0, with 15 bases in between. This CDR3 reads CASSLNPSGASTDTQYF. CDR3 nucleotide sequence: TGCGCCAGCAGCTTGAACCCGTCCGGTGCTAGCACAGATACGCAGTATTTT. Supplemented by reference TRBV5-1 and TRBJ2-3, the full variable domain reads KAGVTQTPRYLIKTRGQQVTLSCSPISGHRSVSWYQQTPGQGLQFLFEYFSETQRNKGNFPGRFSGRQFSNSRSEMNVSTLELGDSALYLCASSLNPSGASTDTQYFGPGTRLTVL.

About this clone itself: Other nucleotide sequences from this sample produce the same CDR3. The chain links TRBV5-1 to TRBJ2-2, with TRBD1 identical over 8 bases. With 1 base clipped from V and 5 bases from J, the junction kept 4 bases outside the gene matches. The CDR3 covers 15 residues. Looked up from germline, CDR1 is SGHRS and CDR2 is YFSETQ. This CDR3 is CASSLTGGNTGELFF. CDR3 DNA sequence: TGCGCCAGCAGCTTGACAGGGGGTAATACCGGGGAGCTGTTTTTT.

This clone came up once. The chain is built from TRBV28 and TRBJ1-4, with TRBD1 matching 7 bases. J was trimmed by 8 bases and V by 4 bases; bases with no gene match: 10. The CDR3 consists of 15 residues. The germline gives CDR1 MDHEN, CDR2 SYDVKM. CDR3 bases: TGTGCCAGCAGTTCGTCGACAGGGTACAGGGAAAAACTGTTTTTT. Translation gives CASSSSTGYREKLFF.

The chain employs TRBV15 and TRBJ1-1, with unresolved D. Germline V gene data show CDR1 as LNHNV and CDR2 as YYDKDF (reference sequence). This CDR3 is 13 amino acids long. V was trimmed by 5 bases and J by 0 bases, leaving 7 bases between them. As DNA, the CDR3 is TGTGCCACCAGCCGACGGCTGAACACTGAAGCTTTCTTT. It specifies CATSRRLNTEAFF.

CDR3 DNA sequence: TGCGCCAGCAGCCAAGTAATCGACTTTGGGATCTCGAATGAAAAACTGTTTTTT. Its protein product is CASSQVIDFGISNEKLFF. The chain links TRBV4-1 to TRBJ1-4; no clear D gene. V was trimmed by 1 base and J by 5 bases, leaving 20 bases between them. Germline V gives CDR1 MGHRA, CDR2 YSYEKL. The CDR3 sequence is 18 residues long.

The chain carries TRBV5-4 and TRBJ1-2; 8 bases fit TRBD1. This CDR3 is 16 amino acids long. The J segment lost 4 bases and the V segment lost 4 bases, leaving 12 bases of the junction unmatched. Germline assignment: CDR1 SGHNT and CDR2 YYREEE (reference sequence). The CDR3, as DNA: TGTGCCAGCAGCCAGGCCTTGGGGGGGACAGGCTATGGCTACACCTTC. This encodes CASSQALGGTGYGYTF.

The chain carries TRBV11-3 and TRBJ2-3, with D hard to call. Germline CDR1 and CDR2: SGHNT and YENEEA. The CDR3 has 14 residues. V was clipped by 2 bases and J by 0 bases, with 6 bases between them. The CDR3 is CASSLFGSTDTQYF. CDR3 sequence (DNA): TGTGCCAGCAGCTTATTCGGGAGCACAGATACGCAGTATTTT. Full variable domain (outside the CDR3, taken from reference TRBV11-3 and TRBJ2-3): EAGVVQSPRYKIIEKKQPVAFWCNPISGHNTLYWYLQNLGQGPELLIRYENEEAVDDSQLPKDRFSAERLKGVDSTLKIQPAELGDSAVYLCASSLFGSTDTQYFGPGTRLTVL.

This clone was found once. The rearrangement joins TRBV15 to TRBJ2-1, with TRBD2 matching 11 bases. V lost 8 bases and J lost 3; bases outside the gene matches: 6. This CDR3 region has 15 residues. In germline, CDR1 is LNHNV, CDR2 YYDKDF (reference sequence). The CDR3 sequence is CATVAGGPVYNEQFF. The CDR3 region has the DNA TGTGCCACCGTAGCGGGGGGGCCGGTCTACAATGAGCAGTTCTTC.

The chain links TRBV27 to TRBJ2-3; 10 bases line up with TRBD1. The CDR3 covers 15 residues. V lost 6 bases and J lost 5; bases outside the gene matches: 8. The germline CDR1 and CDR2 sequences are MNHEY and SMNVEV (reference sequence). In DNA form, the CDR3 reads TGTGCCAGCAGCCTGGCCGGGACAGGGGAAGATACGCAGTATTTT. Translated: CASSLAGTGEDTQYF.

This chain joins TRBV19 and TRBJ2-2; unclear D gene. Germline V gene data show CDR1 as LNHDA and CDR2 as SQIVND (reference sequence). V lost 3 bases and J 7 bases, leaving 12 bases between the germline ends. The CDR3 is 14 amino acids. The CDR3 DNA sequence: TGTGCCAGTAGTATTGCTCTACAAGGCGGGGAGCTGTTTTTT. Its translation is CASSIALQGGELFF.

The rearrangement joins TRBV4-1 to TRBJ2-3; 10 nucleotides agree with TRBD1. V dropped 3 bases and J dropped 5; count of bases not matched to a gene: 8. CDR3 length: 16 amino acids. In germline, CDR1 is MGHRA, CDR2 YSYEKL. CDR3 sequence: CASSQQPGTGVDTQYF. As DNA, the CDR3 is TGCGCCAGCAGCCAGCAACCCGGGACAGGGGTAGATACGCAGTATTTT.